The present TCR beta chain was sequenced within a study of blood T cell repertoires in COVID-19. J was trimmed by 3 bases and V by 0 bases; bases with no gene match: 7. This CDR3 contains 16 residues. Looked up from germline, CDR1 is ENHRY and CDR2 is SYGVKD. In the source study's methods: Nucleated cell number was recorded as an estimate derived from reference gene primer amplification. TCRdb's table, derived via immunoSEQ multiplex PCR, lists solely in-frame clones and lacks some. The V and J calls and clone size were taken over from that table, and D and trimming were inferred from the DNA. The sample has 84,000 or so clones; roughly 80% are singletons.

The TCR sequence derives from a human donor in a cohort sampled during active COVID-19. The sequencing sample was made of peripheral blood. V usage is TRBV10-3 and J usage is TRBJ2-7, with 8 bases that match TRBD1. As DNA, the CDR3 is TGTGCCATCAGTGAGTCGGGCCAGGGGGCGATCTACGAGCAGTACTTC. It yields the protein CAISESGQGAIYEQYF.